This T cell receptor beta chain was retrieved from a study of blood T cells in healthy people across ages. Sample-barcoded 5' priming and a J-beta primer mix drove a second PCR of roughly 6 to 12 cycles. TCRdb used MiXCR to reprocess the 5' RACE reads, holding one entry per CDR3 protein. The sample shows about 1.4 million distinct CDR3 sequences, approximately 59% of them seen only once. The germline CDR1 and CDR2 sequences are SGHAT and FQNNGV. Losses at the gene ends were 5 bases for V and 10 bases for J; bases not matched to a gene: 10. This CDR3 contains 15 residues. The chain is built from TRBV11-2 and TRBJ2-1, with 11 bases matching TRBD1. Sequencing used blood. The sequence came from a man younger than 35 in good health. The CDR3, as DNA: TGTGCCAGCAGCATCGGGACAGGGGGAGTTCTCGAGCAGTTCTTC. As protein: CASSIGTGGVLEQFF.